The 8 T cell receptor beta chains listed next were all sequenced from one sample in a study of blood T cell repertoires in COVID-19. Generated by immunoSEQ multiplex PCR, the TCRdb table keeps only in-frame clones and is missing some. The table has around 30,000 clones, almost 85% seen once. The material sequenced was peripheral blood. The receptors here all came from a man aged 55 to 69 with active COVID-19.

The rearrangement joins TRBV15 to TRBJ1-5; D is unresolved. Trimming shortened V by 0 bases and J by 5 bases, and 11 bases separated the two germline ends. The CDR3 extends over 15 amino acids. The germline CDR1 and CDR2 sequences are LNHNV and YYDKDF (reference sequence). DNA of the CDR3: TGTGCCACCAGCAGAGATGGCAGAAAAGATCAGCCCCAGCATTTT. Its protein is CATSRDGRKDQPQHF.

The chain joins TRBV2 to TRBJ2-7; 11 positions match TRBD1. The CDR3 covers 13 residues. Germline V lookup: CDR1 SNHLY, CDR2 FYNNEI. V was clipped by 10 bases and J by 4 bases; unmatched bases: 6. CDR3 DNA sequence: TGTGCCACCGGACAGGGGGCTGGGTACGAGCAGTACTTC. It codes for CATGQGAGYEQYF. The variable domain in full, with the rest retrieved from reference TRBV2 and TRBJ2-7, is EPEVTQTPSHQVTQMGQEVILRCVPISNHLYFYWYRQILGQKVEFLVSFYNNEISEKSEIFDDQFSVERPDGSNFTLKIRSTKLEDSAMYFCATGQGAGYEQYFGPGTRLTVT.

The V call is TRBV6-1, the J call TRBJ2-4; TRBD1 agrees at 9 bases. V was pared by 0 bases and J by 6 bases, with 6 bases of the junction left unmatched. CDR1 is MNHNS and CDR2 is SASEGT in the germline V gene. CDR3 length equals 16 residues. CDR3 sequence: CASSEASGTGTNIQYF. CDR3 nucleotide sequence: TGTGCCAGCAGTGAAGCCTCCGGGACAGGGACAAACATTCAGTACTTC.

The chain links TRBV15 to TRBJ2-2; 8 bases line up with TRBD2. V was clipped by 8 bases and J by 0 bases; unmatched bases: 2. The V gene's germline CDR1 is LNHNV and CDR2 YYDKDF (reference sequence). The CDR3 is 14 residues long. The CDR3 protein is CATSGGPNTGELFF. As DNA, the CDR3 is TGTGCCACCTCGGGAGGGCCGAACACCGGGGAGCTGTTTTTT. Complete variable domain (other parts from reference TRBV15 and TRBJ2-2): DAMVIQNPRYQVTQFGKPVTLSCSQTLNHNVMYWYQQKSSQAPKLLFHYYDKDFNNEADTPDNFQSRRPNTSFCFLDIRSPGLGDTAMYLCATSGGPNTGELFFGEGSRLTVL.

This clone was detected a few times. This chain joins TRBV18 and TRBJ1-1, with 8 bases lining up with TRBD1. From germline, CDR1 is KGHSH and CDR2 LQKENI. With 3 bases clipped from V and 4 bases from J, the junction kept 7 bases outside the gene matches. The CDR3 has 15 amino acids. The CDR3 DNA sequence: TGTGCCAGCTCACCTGTGGACAGGGTGCTCACTGAAGCTTTCTTT. Translation: CASSPVDRVLTEAFF.

This clone was observed a handful of times. The chain is built from TRBV7-9 and TRBJ2-3, with 11 bases lining up with TRBD2. J lost 0 bases, V lost 10 bases, and 9 bases had no gene match. CDR3 length: 16 residues. CDR1 is SEHNR and CDR2 is FQNEAQ in the germline V gene (reference sequence). As DNA, the CDR3 is TGTGCCACCCCCTTAGCGGGAGGGGAGAGCACAGATACGCAGTATTTT. Protein product: CATPLAGGESTDTQYF.

This chain links TRBV10-1 with TRBJ2-5; 11 nucleotides match TRBD2. CDR1 is WNHNN, CDR2 SYGVQD, per germline (reference sequence). Trimming at V came to 2 bases and at J to 1 base, leaving 9 bases not matched to a gene. This CDR3 region has 18 residues. This CDR3 is CASSEENGLAGRQETQYF. DNA of the CDR3: TGCGCCAGCAGTGAGGAGAACGGACTAGCGGGCCGCCAAGAGACCCAGTACTTC.

The V gene is TRBV18, the J gene TRBJ2-3; weak D call: TRBD2 (6 bases). V lost 0 bases to trimming and J lost 7 bases, with 14 bases between them. The CDR3 covers 15 residues. Germline V gives CDR1 KGHSH, CDR2 LQKENI. CDR3 region: CASSPPGLNVHTQYF. In DNA form, the CDR3 reads TGTGCCAGCTCACCACCCGGACTAAATGTACATACGCAGTATTTT.